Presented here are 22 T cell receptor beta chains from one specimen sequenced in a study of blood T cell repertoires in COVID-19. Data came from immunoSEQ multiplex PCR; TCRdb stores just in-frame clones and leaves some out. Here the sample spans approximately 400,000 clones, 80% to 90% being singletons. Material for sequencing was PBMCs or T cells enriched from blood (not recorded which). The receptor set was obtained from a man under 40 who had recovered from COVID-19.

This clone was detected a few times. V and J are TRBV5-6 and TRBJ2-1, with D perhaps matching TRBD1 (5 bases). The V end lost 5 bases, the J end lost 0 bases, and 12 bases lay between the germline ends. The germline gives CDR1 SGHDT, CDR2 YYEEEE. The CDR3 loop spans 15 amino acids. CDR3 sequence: CASSYRPSSYNEQFF. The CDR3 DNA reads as TGTGCCAGCAGTTACAGGCCGAGCTCCTACAATGAGCAGTTCTTC.

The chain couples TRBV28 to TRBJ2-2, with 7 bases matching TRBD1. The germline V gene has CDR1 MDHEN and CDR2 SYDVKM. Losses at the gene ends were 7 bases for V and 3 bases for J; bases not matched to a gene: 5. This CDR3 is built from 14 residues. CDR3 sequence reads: CASTDRVHTGELFF. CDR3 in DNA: TGTGCCAGCACCGACAGGGTCCACACCGGGGAGCTGTTTTTT.

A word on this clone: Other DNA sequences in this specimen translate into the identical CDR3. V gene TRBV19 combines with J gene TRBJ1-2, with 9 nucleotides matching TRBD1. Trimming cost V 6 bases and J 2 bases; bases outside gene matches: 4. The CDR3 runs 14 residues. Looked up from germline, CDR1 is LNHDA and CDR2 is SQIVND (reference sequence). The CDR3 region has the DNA TGTGCCAGTAGCCCGGGACAGGGAAACTATGGCTACACCTTC. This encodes CASSPGQGNYGYTF.

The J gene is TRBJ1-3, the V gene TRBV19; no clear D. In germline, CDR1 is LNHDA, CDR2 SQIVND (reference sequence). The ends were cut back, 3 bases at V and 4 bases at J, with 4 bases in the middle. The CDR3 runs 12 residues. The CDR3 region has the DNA TGTGCCAGTAGTATCCCGGGAAACACCATATATTTT. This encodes CASSIPGNTIYF.

The CDR3 reads CASSPGGLNTGELFF. Written as DNA, the CDR3 is TGTGCCAGCAGTCCGGGGGGCCTGAACACCGGGGAGCTGTTTTTT. This chain uses TRBV6-4 with TRBJ2-2; tentative D call: TRBD2 (7 bases). V shed 5 bases and J shed 1 base, with 11 bases lying between them. The CDR3 contains 15 residues. CDR1 MRHNA and CDR2 SNTAGT come from the germline V gene.

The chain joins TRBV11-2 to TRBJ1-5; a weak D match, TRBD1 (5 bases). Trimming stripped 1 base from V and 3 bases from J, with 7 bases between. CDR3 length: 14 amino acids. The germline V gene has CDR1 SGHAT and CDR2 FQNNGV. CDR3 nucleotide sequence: TGTGCCAGCAGCTTAGGACAGTACAATCAGCCCCAGCATTTT. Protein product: CASSLGQYNQPQHF.

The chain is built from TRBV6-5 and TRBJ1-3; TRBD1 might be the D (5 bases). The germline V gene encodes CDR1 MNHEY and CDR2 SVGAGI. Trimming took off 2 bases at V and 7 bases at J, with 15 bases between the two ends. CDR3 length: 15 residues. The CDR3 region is CASSYTTGRRNTIYF. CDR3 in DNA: TGTGCCAGCAGTTACACTACAGGCCGTCGGAACACCATATATTTT.

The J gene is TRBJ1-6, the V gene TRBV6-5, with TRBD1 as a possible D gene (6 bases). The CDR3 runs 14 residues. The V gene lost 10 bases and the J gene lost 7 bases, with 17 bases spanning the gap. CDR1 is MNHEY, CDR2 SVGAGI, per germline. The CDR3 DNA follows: TGTGCCACGGGGGGGCAGGGGAGGAATTCACCCCTCCACTTT. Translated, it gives CATGGQGRNSPLHF.

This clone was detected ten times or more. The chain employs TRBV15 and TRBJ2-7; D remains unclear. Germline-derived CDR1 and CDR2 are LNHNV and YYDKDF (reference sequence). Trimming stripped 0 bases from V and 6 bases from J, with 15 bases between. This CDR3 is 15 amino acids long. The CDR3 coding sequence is TGTGCCACCAGCAGAGACCTTGCCGCGTCCGTCGAGCAGTACTTC. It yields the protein CATSRDLAASVEQYF.

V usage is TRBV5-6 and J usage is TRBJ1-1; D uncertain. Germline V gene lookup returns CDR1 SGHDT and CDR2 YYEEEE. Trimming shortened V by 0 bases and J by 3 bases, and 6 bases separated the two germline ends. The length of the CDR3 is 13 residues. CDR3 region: CASSLDEDTEAFF. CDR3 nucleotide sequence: TGTGCCAGCAGCTTGGACGAGGACACTGAAGCTTTCTTT.

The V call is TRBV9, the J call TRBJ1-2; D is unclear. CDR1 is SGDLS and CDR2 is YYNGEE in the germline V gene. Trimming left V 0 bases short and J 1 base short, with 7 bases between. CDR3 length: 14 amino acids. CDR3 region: CASSVGGSNYGYTF. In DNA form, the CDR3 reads TGTGCCAGCAGCGTAGGCGGGAGTAACTATGGCTACACCTTC.

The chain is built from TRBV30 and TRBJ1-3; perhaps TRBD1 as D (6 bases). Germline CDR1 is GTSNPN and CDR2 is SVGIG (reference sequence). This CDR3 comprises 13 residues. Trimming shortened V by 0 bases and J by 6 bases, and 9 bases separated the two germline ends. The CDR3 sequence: CAWSVGGENTIYF. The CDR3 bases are TGTGCCTGGAGTGTAGGGGGGGAAAACACCATATATTTT.

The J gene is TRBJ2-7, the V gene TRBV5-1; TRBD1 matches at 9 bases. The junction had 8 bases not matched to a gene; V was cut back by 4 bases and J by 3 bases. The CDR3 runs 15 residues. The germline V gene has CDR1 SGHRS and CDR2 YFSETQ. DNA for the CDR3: TGCGCCAGCAGCCTTTTACCGGGACAGGGCTACGAGCAGTACTTC. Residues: CASSLLPGQGYEQYF. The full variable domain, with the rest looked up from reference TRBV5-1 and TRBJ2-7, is KAGVTQTPRYLIKTRGQQVTLSCSPISGHRSVSWYQQTPGQGLQFLFEYFSETQRNKGNFPGRFSGRQFSNSRSEMNVSTLELGDSALYLCASSLLPGQGYEQYFGPGTRLTVT.

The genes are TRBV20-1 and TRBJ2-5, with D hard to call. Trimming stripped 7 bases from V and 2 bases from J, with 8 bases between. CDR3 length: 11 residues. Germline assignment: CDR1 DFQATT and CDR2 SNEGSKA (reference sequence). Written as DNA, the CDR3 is TGCAGTGGTAGTTTACAAGAGACCCAGTACTTC. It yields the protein CSGSLQETQYF.

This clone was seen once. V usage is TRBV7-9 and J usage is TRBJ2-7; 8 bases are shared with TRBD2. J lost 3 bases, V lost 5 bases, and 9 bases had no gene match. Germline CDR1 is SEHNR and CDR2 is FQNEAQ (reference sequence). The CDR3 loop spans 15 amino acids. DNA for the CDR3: TGTGCCAGCAGCCCGCTGGGTAGCGGGGTCTACGAGCAGTACTTC. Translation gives CASSPLGSGVYEQYF.

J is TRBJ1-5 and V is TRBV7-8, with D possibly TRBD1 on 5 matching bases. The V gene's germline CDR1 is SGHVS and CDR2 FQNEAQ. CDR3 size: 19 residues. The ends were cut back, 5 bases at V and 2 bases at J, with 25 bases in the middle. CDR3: CASSRKDPGRGLGNQPQHF. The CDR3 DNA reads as TGTGCCAGCAGCCGTAAGGACCCTGGGAGGGGTTTGGGCAATCAGCCCCAGCATTTT.

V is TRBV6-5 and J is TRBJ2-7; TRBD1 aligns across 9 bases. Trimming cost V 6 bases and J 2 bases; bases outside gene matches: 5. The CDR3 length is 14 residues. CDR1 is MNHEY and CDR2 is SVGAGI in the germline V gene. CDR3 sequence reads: CASRPGQGTYEQYF. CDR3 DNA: TGTGCCAGCAGGCCGGGACAGGGTACCTACGAGCAGTACTTC.

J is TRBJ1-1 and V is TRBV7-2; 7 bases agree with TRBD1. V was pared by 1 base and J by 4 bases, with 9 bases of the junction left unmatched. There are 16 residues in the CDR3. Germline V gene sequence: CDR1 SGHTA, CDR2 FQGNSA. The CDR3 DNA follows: TGTGCCAGCAGCTTAGGAGGACAGGTCGGGGGCACTGAAGCTTTCTTT. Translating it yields CASSLGGQVGGTEAFF. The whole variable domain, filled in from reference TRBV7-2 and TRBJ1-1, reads GAGVSQSPSNKVTEKGKDVELRCDPISGHTALYWYRQSLGQGLEFLIYFQGNSAPDKSGLPSDRFSAERTGGSVSTLTIQRTQQEDSAVYLCASSLGGQVGGTEAFFGQGTRLTVV.

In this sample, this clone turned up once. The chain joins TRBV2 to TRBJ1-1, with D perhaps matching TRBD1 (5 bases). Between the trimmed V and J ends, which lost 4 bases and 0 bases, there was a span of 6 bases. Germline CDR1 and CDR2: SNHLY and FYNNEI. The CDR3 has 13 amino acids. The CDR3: CASSVGVNTEAFF. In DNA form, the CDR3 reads TGTGCCAGCAGTGTAGGGGTGAACACTGAAGCTTTCTTT.

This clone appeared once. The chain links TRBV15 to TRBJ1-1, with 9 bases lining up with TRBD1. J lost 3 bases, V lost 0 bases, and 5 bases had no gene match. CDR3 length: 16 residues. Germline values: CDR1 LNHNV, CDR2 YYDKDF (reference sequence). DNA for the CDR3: TGTGCCACCAGCAGAGACGGTCGACAGGGGGACACTGAAGCTTTCTTT. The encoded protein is CATSRDGRQGDTEAFF.

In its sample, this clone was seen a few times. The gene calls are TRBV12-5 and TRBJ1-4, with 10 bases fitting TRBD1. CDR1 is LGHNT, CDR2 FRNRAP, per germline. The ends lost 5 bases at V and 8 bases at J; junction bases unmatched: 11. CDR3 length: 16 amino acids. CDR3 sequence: CASGLHRTGGIEKLFF. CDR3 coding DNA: TGTGCTAGTGGTCTACACCGGACAGGGGGAATAGAAAAACTGTTTTTT.

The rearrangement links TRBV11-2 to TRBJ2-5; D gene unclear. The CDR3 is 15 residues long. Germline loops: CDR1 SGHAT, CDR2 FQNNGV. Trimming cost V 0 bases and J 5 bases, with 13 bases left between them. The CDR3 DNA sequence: TGTGCCAGCAGCTTAGAAGGTTCGGGTGGCGAGACCCAGTACTTC. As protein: CASSLEGSGGETQYF.